The 8 T cell receptor beta chains in this list originate from one sample, sequenced in a study of Ad26.COV2.S vaccination and SARS-CoV-2 variants. Treatment noted: over 15 received Ad26.COV2.S at low or high dose, single or two shots; about 5 received placebo; per-sample allocation not given. Samples were taken on day 63 after the first vaccine or placebo injection. TCRdb's table, derived via immunoSEQ multiplex PCR, lists solely in-frame clones and lacks some. The table includes a few hundred thousand clones, about 92% detected once. Source: peripheral blood, taken in a trial of Ad26.COV2.S vaccine versus placebo. The receptors stem from a person aged 18-65 years who received the Ad26.COV2.S COVID-19 vaccine or a placebo.

There are a few counts of this clone. CDR3 bases: TGCGCCAGCAGCCCGCGACAGGGCCGTAATTCACCCCTCCACTTT. Its translation: CASSPRQGRNSPLHF. V is TRBV5-1 and J is TRBJ1-6; the match to TRBD1 covers 7 bases. This CDR3 spans 15 amino acids. Germline V gene data show CDR1 as SGHRS and CDR2 as YFSETQ. V lost 4 bases, J lost 6 bases, and 7 bases stayed unmatched.

The DNA of the CDR3 is TGTGCCAGCAGCTCCCGGCTGGACAGGGCGGATGAGCAGTTCTTC. Encoded protein: CASSSRLDRADEQFF. J is TRBJ2-1 and V is TRBV5-6, with 8 bases that match TRBD1. The CDR3 totals 15 residues. The germline V gene encodes CDR1 SGHDT and CDR2 YYEEEE. V was clipped by 3 bases and J by 8 bases; unmatched bases: 10.

The chain has TRBV7-8 and TRBJ2-5, with D possibly TRBD1 on 5 matching bases. This CDR3 is 15 amino acids long. Trimming cost V 5 bases and J 5 bases, with 18 bases left between them. CDR1 is SGHVS, CDR2 FQNEAQ, per germline. The CDR3 sequence: CASSQNRPRVETQYF. DNA of the CDR3: TGTGCCAGCAGCCAGAATAGGCCCAGGGTGGAGACCCAGTACTTC. Using reference TRBV7-8 and TRBJ2-5 for the parts outside the CDR3, the full variable domain is GAGVSQSPRYKVAKRGQDVALRCDPISGHVSLFWYQQALGQGPEFLTYFQNEAQLDKSGLPSDRFFAERPEGSVSTLKIQRTQQEDSAVYLCASSQNRPRVETQYFGPGTRLLVL.

The chain has TRBV5-6 and TRBJ1-2; D uncertain. Trimming stripped 0 bases from V and 2 bases from J, with 11 bases between. In germline, CDR1 is SGHDT, CDR2 YYEEEE. CDR3 length: 15 residues. The chain's CDR3 is CASSLVTQRNYGYTF. CDR3 nucleotide sequence: TGTGCCAGCAGCTTGGTGACTCAAAGAAACTATGGCTACACCTTC. Supplemented by reference TRBV5-6 and TRBJ1-2, the full variable domain reads DAGVTQSPTHLIKTRGQQVTLRCSPKSGHDTVSWYQQALGQGPQFIFQYYEEEERQRGNFPDRFSGHQFPNYSSELNVNALLLGDSALYLCASSLVTQRNYGYTFGSGTRLTVV.

This clone was seen once. J is TRBJ1-2 and V is TRBV27, with 7 bases that match TRBD1. Germline V gives CDR1 MNHEY, CDR2 SMNVEV (reference sequence). Losses at the gene ends were 5 bases for V and 7 bases for J; bases not matched to a gene: 13. CDR3 length equals 15 residues. CDR3 protein: CASSREQGQVGGYTF. CDR3 bases: TGTGCCAGCAGTAGGGAACAGGGGCAGGTGGGTGGCTACACCTTC.

This clone was counted a few times. The chain uses TRBV7-2 and TRBJ2-1, with TRBD2 identical over 12 bases. Germline CDR1 reads SGHTA; CDR2 reads FQGNSA. CDR3 length equals 18 residues. The junction had 12 bases not matched to a gene; V was cut back by 5 bases and J by 4 bases. CDR3 protein: CASSPWTSGKRFYNEQFF. Here the CDR3 DNA reads TGTGCCAGCAGCCCCTGGACTAGCGGGAAAAGATTTTACAATGAGCAGTTCTTC.

This sequence joins TRBV13 and TRBJ1-3; D is uncertain. V dropped 6 bases and J dropped 0 bases, with 9 bases sitting between them. The CDR3 totals 14 residues. Germline CDR1 and CDR2: PRHDT and FYEKMQ (reference sequence). The CDR3 region has the DNA TGTGCCAGCAGTTCTATTAGCTCTGGAAACACCATATATTTT. Its protein is CASSSISSGNTIYF.

The gene calls are TRBV19 and TRBJ2-3, with D tentatively TRBD2 (6 bases). Germline assignment: CDR1 LNHDA and CDR2 SQIVND (reference sequence). The V end lost 10 bases, the J end lost 5 bases, and 13 bases lay between the germline ends. The CDR3 has 12 residues. This CDR3 is CATRRRGDTQYF. The CDR3 nucleotides are TGTGCCACCCGGAGGAGGGGAGATACGCAGTATTTT. Combining the CDR3 with reference TRBV19 and TRBJ2-3 gives the whole variable domain DGGITQSPKYLFRKEGQNVTLSCEQNLNHDAMYWYRQDPGQGLRLIYYSQIVNDFQKGDIAEGYSVSREKKESFPLTVTSAQKNPTAFYLCATRRRGDTQYFGPGTRLTVL.